These 28 T cell receptor beta chains came from one sample sequenced in a study of low-dose radiotherapy and immunotherapy resistance in tumors. TRAV- and TRBV-specific primers were used for first-strand cDNA, which covered alpha and beta chains. With a constant-region primer and a V-primer adapter, TCRs were subjected to about 20 PCR cycles of amplification. TCRdb used MiXCR to reprocess the reads, holding one entry per CDR3 protein. Of 100,000 or so distinct CDR3 sequences in the sample, about 20% were seen once. As to time point: after trial treatment. Treatment given: LDRT plus nivolumab, ipilimumab, low-dose cyclophosphamide and aspirin (RACIN trial). Sequencing was performed on PBMCs, taken after low-dose radiotherapy plus immunotherapy. The receptors originated from a male donor with prostate cancer.

As concerns this clonotype: A far larger clone lies a single base away; this is likely a read error. The chain joins TRBV11-2 to TRBJ2-1, with 9 bases aligning to TRBD1. The CDR3 is 16 residues long. Germline trimming cut 5 bases from V and 10 bases from J; bases unmatched to any gene: 15. Germline V lookup: CDR1 SGHAT, CDR2 FQNNGV. The CDR3 coding sequence is TGTGCCAGCAGCAAAAGAACAGGGGGCGCTTCGGGAGAGCAGTTCTTC. Translating it yields CASSKRTGGASGEQFF.

This clonotype was seen a handful of times. V and J are TRBV5-1 and TRBJ1-1; 11 bases match TRBD1. Germline values: CDR1 SGHRS, CDR2 YFSETQ. This CDR3 is built from 18 residues. The junction had 11 bases not matched to a gene; V was cut back by 4 bases and J by 0 bases. CDR3 region: CASSPWTGGVRMNTEAFF. The CDR3 nucleotides are TGCGCCAGCAGCCCATGGACAGGGGGCGTTAGGATGAACACTGAAGCTTTCTTT.

This clonotype was seen repeatedly, ten times or more. V gene TRBV12-3 or TRBV12-4 combines with J gene TRBJ1-2; a possible D gene is TRBD1 (5 bases). V was trimmed by 6 bases and J by 8 bases, leaving 16 bases between them. This CDR3 region has 13 residues. CDR3 nucleotide sequence: TGTGCCAGCAGCTACCAACCCAGGGTGGGCTACACCTTC. Amino acid sequence: CASSYQPRVGYTF.

In this sample, this clonotype turned up many times. The rearrangement uses TRBV9 and TRBJ1-5; TRBD1 is a possible D gene (5 bases). The CDR3 length is 14 residues. V was clipped by 3 bases and J by 4 bases, with 11 bases between them. In germline, CDR1 is SGDLS, CDR2 YYNGEE. The CDR3: CASSDGTRNQPQHF. The CDR3 coding sequence is TGTGCCAGCAGCGACGGGACCAGAAATCAGCCCCAGCATTTT.

Many counts were recorded for this clonotype. The chain has TRBV4-2 and TRBJ2-3; 11 positions agree with TRBD2. CDR3 length: 16 residues. Germline CDR1 and CDR2: LGHNA and YNFKEQ. With V trimmed by 4 bases and J by 2 bases, 5 bases remained unmatched. The CDR3 spells CASSPMTSGDTDTQYF. CDR3 bases: TGTGCCAGCAGCCCTATGACTAGCGGGGACACAGATACGCAGTATTTT.

Regarding this clonotype: This likely came from a read error, as a far larger clone is one base away. The chain has TRBV24-1 and TRBJ2-7, with D hard to call. Germline lookup yields CDR1 KGHDR and CDR2 SFDVKD. This CDR3 has 15 amino acids. With 4 bases removed from V and 7 bases from J, the gap between germline ends came to 19 bases. The CDR3 region is CATSDTGHPSNEQYF. The CDR3, as DNA: TGTGCCACCAGTGACACGGGCCATCCCTCCAATGAGCAGTACTTC.

This clonotype was detected many times. The chain uses TRBV7-8 and TRBJ2-1; weak D call: TRBD2 (6 bases). Germline CDR1 is SGHVS and CDR2 is FQNEAQ. The germline V and J ends were trimmed by 5 bases and 6 bases, with 14 bases remaining between them. This CDR3 spans 14 amino acids. The CDR3 DNA reads as TGTGCCAGCAGCCTCCGGGTGCGGGGCAATGAGCAGTTCTTC. Translated, it gives CASSLRVRGNEQFF.

There are a few counts of this clonotype. This rearrangement joins TRBV6-2 or TRBV6-3 to TRBJ2-3, with TRBD1 as a possible D gene (6 bases). The V end was cut by 6 bases, the J end by 5 bases, with 15 bases between. CDR3 length equals 14 residues. Germline values: CDR1 MNHEY, CDR2 SVGEGT. The CDR3 sequence is CASRETGPRDTQYF. The CDR3 bases are TGTGCCAGCAGAGAGACAGGCCCCCGAGATACGCAGTATTTT.

V usage is TRBV5-3 and J usage is TRBJ1-3, with TRBD1 matching 10 bases. TRBV5-3 belongs to the ORF category, with a function that is uncertain. With 8 bases clipped from V and 6 bases from J, the junction kept 11 bases outside the gene matches. CDR3 length: 15 residues. CDR3 in DNA: TGTGCCAGCAGCAGAAGACAGGGGGCGGAAAACACCATATATTTT. Amino acid sequence: CASSRRQGAENTIYF.

This clonotype showed up just a few times. The chain carries TRBV4-1 and TRBJ1-2; D uncertain. The germline V and J ends were trimmed by 1 base and 4 bases, with 13 bases remaining between them. Germline CDR1 MGHRA, CDR2 YSYEKL. CDR3 length equals 15 residues. The CDR3 coding sequence is TGCGCCAGCAGCCAAGTCCCTCCCAGACCCTATGGCTACACCTTC. Protein product: CASSQVPPRPYGYTF.

This clonotype came up many times. The V gene is TRBV12-3 or TRBV12-4, the J gene TRBJ2-5; the D gene could be TRBD1 or TRBD2 (5 bases each). The CDR3 runs to 16 residues. V dropped 2 bases and J dropped 1 base, with 14 bases sitting between them. In nucleotides, the CDR3 is TGTGCCAGCAGTTTACATCCCTTGGGGGTCCAAGAGACCCAGTACTTC. This gives the protein CASSLHPLGVQETQYF.

This clonotype came up many times. The chain employs TRBV27 and TRBJ1-5, with TRBD1 matching 7 bases. Trimming took 4 bases from V and 1 from J; bases not matched to a gene: 7. Germline CDR1 reads MNHEY; CDR2 reads SMNVEV (reference sequence). The CDR3 totals 16 residues. This chain's CDR3 is CASSSHRRGSNQPQHF. The CDR3, as DNA: TGTGCCAGCAGTTCTCACCGCAGGGGGAGCAATCAGCCCCAGCATTTT.

This clonotype was counted many times. CDR3: CASSVPGRPDTQYF. In nucleotides, the CDR3 is TGTGCCAGCAGTGTCCCGGGACGCCCAGATACGCAGTATTTT. The chain is built from TRBV6-2 or TRBV6-3 and TRBJ2-3; D may correspond to TRBD1 or TRBD2 (5 bases each). Per germline, CDR1 MNHEY and CDR2 SVGEGT. CDR3 length equals 14 residues. Deletions cut 5 bases from V and 4 bases from J, with 13 bases between.

This clonotype was picked up many times. The chain has TRBV3-1 and TRBJ1-4; the D gene is possibly TRBD1 (6 bases). This CDR3 is 17 amino acids long. Trimming removed 3 bases from V and 0 bases from J, with 14 bases in between. From germline, CDR1 is LGHDT and CDR2 YNNKEL (reference sequence). CDR3 nucleotides: TGTGCCAGCAGCCACCCAGGGGCTCGAACAACTAATGAAAAACTGTTTTTT. Translated, it gives CASSHPGARTTNEKLFF.

This clonotype was observed at least ten times. Relative to the germline gene, one junction end is altered; a read error may explain this. The rearrangement joins TRBV29-1 to TRBJ2-3; D is perhaps TRBD1 (5 bases). This CDR3 comprises 15 residues. Germline CDR1 reads SQVTM; CDR2 reads ANQGSEA. This CDR3 reads CSVEGRGGVGDTQYF. For the CDR3, the DNA is TGCAGCGTGGAAGGTAGGGGTGGAGTTGGAGATACGCAGTATTTT.

This clonotype was detected ten times or more. The germline gene is not matched at one end of the junction; a read error may be the cause. V and J are TRBV27 and TRBJ1-5; D gene uncertain. The CDR3 sequence is 11 residues long. Germline-derived CDR1 and CDR2 are MNHEY and SMNVEV (reference sequence). The CDR3 is CASSEGGPPHF. The CDR3 DNA is TGTGCCAGCAGTGAGGGTGGGCCCCCGCATTTT.

This clonotype was observed many times. The chain combines TRBV6-2 or TRBV6-3 with TRBJ2-7; D is uncertain. The CDR3 extends over 12 amino acids. The germline V gene encodes CDR1 MNHEY and CDR2 SVGEGT. The V end lost 5 bases, the J end lost 4 bases, and 9 bases lay between the germline ends. CDR3 in DNA: TGTGCCAGCAGTGAAATCGGGTACGAGCAGTACTTC. This translates into CASSEIGYEQYF.

This clonotype has at least ten counts. This chain links TRBV19 with TRBJ2-5; D is perhaps TRBD2 (7 bases). The CDR3 extends over 15 amino acids. The V gene's germline CDR1 is LNHDA and CDR2 SQIVND (reference sequence). Trimming shortened V by 5 bases and J by 2 bases, and 15 bases separated the two germline ends. Here the CDR3 DNA reads TGTGCCAGTAGTGACCACGGGGGGACACAAGAGACCCAGTACTTC. It codes for CASSDHGGTQETQYF.

Many counts were recorded for this clonotype. The chain recombines TRBV5-5 with TRBJ2-1, with D possibly being TRBD1 or TRBD2 (5 bases each). V gave up 4 bases and J gave up 10 bases, with 9 bases separating them. CDR1 and CDR2 from the germline V gene are SGHKS and YYEKEE (reference sequence). The CDR3 is 11 residues long. The CDR3 nucleotides are TGTGCCAGCAGCATGGGGACCGAGCAGTTCTTC. Residues: CASSMGTEQFF.

This clonotype has at least ten counts. The genes are TRBV14 and TRBJ2-1; D is undetermined. The CDR3 loop spans 17 amino acids. The germline V and J ends were trimmed by 4 bases and 0 bases, with 16 bases remaining between them. Germline V gene sequence: CDR1 SGHDN, CDR2 FVKESK. CDR3 DNA sequence: TGTGCCAGCAGCCCTACCCCACTTATAACCTCCTACAATGAGCAGTTCTTC. Protein: CASSPTPLITSYNEQFF.

A word on this clonotype: This probably arose from a read error, given a far larger clone one base away. It is likely a read error, because the conserved phenylalanine at the end of the CDR3 is missing. This chain joins TRBV5-6 and TRBJ1-1, with D perhaps TRBD1 (5 bases). The CDR3 consists of 13 residues. V was shortened by 4 bases and J by 3 bases, with 10 bases between the two germline ends. CDR1 is SGHDT, CDR2 YYEEEE, per germline. The CDR3 DNA reads TGTGCCAGCAGCATGGAGGGGTACACTGAAGCTTTCCTT. It codes for CASSMEGYTEAFL.

The CDR3 nucleotides are TGTGCCAGCAGTCCAAGGACAGGAGGAAAAAACACCATATATTTT. Translating it yields CASSPRTGGKNTIYF. This chain joins TRBV27 and TRBJ1-3; 7 bases line up with TRBD1. CDR1 is MNHEY and CDR2 is SMNVEV in the germline V gene (reference sequence). This CDR3 is 15 amino acids long. V lost 5 bases to trimming and J lost 6 bases; unmatched junction nucleotides: 10.

This clonotype occurred many times. This chain links TRBV5-4 with TRBJ2-3; a weak D match, TRBD1 (7 bases). Per the germline V gene, CDR1 is SGHNT and CDR2 is YYREEE (reference sequence). V gave up 1 base and J gave up 2 bases, with 17 bases separating them. The CDR3 consists of 17 residues. The CDR3 coding sequence is TGTGCCAGCAGCTTGAACCCTGGAGGGGGCCCCACAGATACGCAGTATTTT. Its translation is CASSLNPGGGPTDTQYF.

With regard to this clonotype: Germline is not matched at one junction end, which may reflect a read error. The V gene is TRBV12-3 or TRBV12-4, the J gene TRBJ2-7; possibly TRBD2 for D (5 bases). This CDR3 is built from 15 residues. This chain's CDR3 is CAGSLALRASYEQYF. The CDR3 DNA follows: TGTGCCGGCAGTTTAGCGCTAAGGGCCTCATACGAGCAGTACTTC.

This clonotype was counted many times. This chain connects TRBV20-1 to TRBJ1-6; D is ambiguous. The germline gives CDR1 DFQATT, CDR2 SNEGSKA (reference sequence). V was cut by 4 bases and J by 7 bases, with 5 bases left in between. The CDR3 spans 11 residues. The CDR3 sequence: CSAMGNSPLHF. CDR3 DNA: TGCAGTGCTATGGGAAATTCACCCCTCCACTTT.

Regarding this clonotype: A much larger clone is a single base away; this may be a read error. The rearrangement joins TRBV20-1 to TRBJ2-7, with a possible D match to TRBD2 (6 bases). V lost 3 bases and J lost 9, with 15 bases in between. Germline CDR1 DFQATT, CDR2 SNEGSKA (reference sequence). This CDR3 is built from 12 residues. The CDR3 DNA follows: TGCAGTGCTAGGGGGGGAACCCACGGGCAGTACTTC. It encodes CSARGGTHGQYF.

In its sample, this clonotype was seen many times. This chain links TRBV7-9 with TRBJ1-3; D is uncertain. Germline CDR1 reads SEHNR; CDR2 reads FQNEAQ (reference sequence). This CDR3 spans 13 amino acids. With 1 base removed from V and 4 bases from J, the gap between germline ends came to 5 bases. The CDR3 spells CASSLDGGNTIYF. DNA for the CDR3: TGTGCCAGCAGCTTAGACGGGGGAAACACCATATATTTT.

Ten or more counts support this clonotype. The chain carries TRBV20-1 and TRBJ2-2; no firm D call. Germline V CDR1 and CDR2: DFQATT, SNEGSKA (reference sequence). CDR3 size: 12 residues. V was pared by 6 bases and J by 8 bases, with 13 bases between. The CDR3 here is CSALPGGGELFF. CDR3 nucleotides: TGCAGTGCCCTCCCGGGTGGGGGGGAGCTGTTTTTT.